This entry features one T cell receptor beta chain sequence. The record originates from a study of blood T cells in healthy people across ages. The CDR3 is 14 amino acids. V shed 3 bases and J shed 10 bases, with 16 bases lying between them. Germline CDR1 and CDR2: SGHTA and FQGNSA. Combining a sample-barcoded 5' primer with a J-beta primer mix, a second PCR ran for roughly 6 to 12 cycles. TCRdb used MiXCR to reprocess the 5' RACE reads, holding one entry per CDR3 protein. The table lists 650,000 to 950,000 distinct CDR3 sequences, approximately 48% of them singletons. What was sequenced was blood. The sequence came from a man in his 60s in good health. The chain couples TRBV7-2 to TRBJ2-1, with a possible D match to TRBD2 (6 bases). The DNA of the CDR3 is TGTGCCAGCAGCTTTGGGTTGGAGGGGTACGAGCAGTTCTTC. Amino acid sequence: CASSFGLEGYEQFF.